These T cell receptor beta chains were read from a single sample in a study of CD8 T cells in ankylosing spondylitis. TCRdb ran MiXCR on the 5' RACE reads and lists one entry per CDR3 protein. The sample lists approximately 220,000 distinct CDR3 sequences, approximately 20% occurring once. Sequences were obtained from blood, either unsorted or a sorted T cell fraction (not recorded which). Receptors were obtained from a male donor with ankylosing spondylitis. CDR3s include the opening cysteine and the closing phenylalanine or tryptophan. Fields, in order: D gene, V gene, J gene, clone size, CDR3 length, CDR3 DNA, CDR3 protein. D genes are given only for firm matches. Clone size is shown for a subset of rows, as once, few, many or a class of expanded clone.

d_gene: -
v_gene: TRBV12-3/TRBV12-4
j_gene: TRBJ1-2
abundance: -
len: 15
CDR3nt: TGTGCCAGCAGCTCAGGGGAAGCTGCCGGGATGGGCTACACCTTC
CDR3aa: CASSSGEAAGMGYTF

d_gene: -
v_gene: TRBV7-2
j_gene: TRBJ2-2
abundance: -
len: 17
CDR3nt: TGTGCCAGCAGCTTAGTGGTCAGCATACCGAACACCGGGGAGCTGTTTTTT
CDR3aa: CASSLVVSIPNTGELFF

d_gene: -
v_gene: TRBV12-3/TRBV12-4
j_gene: TRBJ1-4
abundance: few
len: 14
CDR3nt: TGTGCCAGCAGTTTAGCAGTAGGGGAACTGAAACTGTTTTTT
CDR3aa: CASSLAVGELKLFF

d_gene: TRBD1
v_gene: TRBV24-1
j_gene: TRBJ2-1
abundance: few
len: 17
CDR3nt: TGTGCCACCAGTGGACGTTATACAGGGGACGGCTACAATGAGCAGTTCTTC
CDR3aa: CATSGRYTGDGYNEQFF

d_gene: -
v_gene: TRBV2
j_gene: TRBJ2-5
abundance: -
len: 15
CDR3nt: TGTGCCAGCAGTGTCCCGGAGACCGTCCAAGAGACCCAGTACTTC
CDR3aa: CASSVPETVQETQYF

d_gene: -
v_gene: TRBV2
j_gene: TRBJ1-2
abundance: -
len: 13
CDR3nt: TGTGCCAGTGGAGACAGGTTTAACTATGGCTACACCTTC
CDR3aa: CASGDRFNYGYTF

d_gene: TRBD1
v_gene: TRBV5-1
j_gene: TRBJ1-1
abundance: -
len: 16
CDR3nt: TGCGCCAGCAGCGCCGACAGGGGTGGCGGTAACACTGAAGCTTTCTTT
CDR3aa: CASSADRGGGNTEAFF

d_gene: -
v_gene: TRBV5-1
j_gene: TRBJ2-3
abundance: many
len: 14
CDR3nt: TGCGCCAGCAGTTTGGAGGGGGGCCCAGATACGCAGTATTTT
CDR3aa: CASSLEGGPDTQYF

d_gene: TRBD2
v_gene: TRBV27
j_gene: TRBJ2-7
abundance: few
len: 14
CDR3nt: TGTGCCAGCAGTCCCGGGACTAGTTTCTACGAGCAGTACTTC
CDR3aa: CASSPGTSFYEQYF

d_gene: -
v_gene: TRBV4-1
j_gene: TRBJ1-1
abundance: many
len: 16
CDR3nt: TGCGCCAGCAGCCAAGATATGGCACAGGGAGACACTGAAGCTTTCTTT
CDR3aa: CASSQDMAQGDTEAFF

d_gene: -
v_gene: TRBV11-2
j_gene: TRBJ1-1
abundance: few
len: 15
CDR3nt: TGTGCCAGCAGCCCCACGGCGGAGTGGGACACTGAAGCTTTCTTT
CDR3aa: CASSPTAEWDTEAFF

d_gene: -
v_gene: TRBV12-3/TRBV12-4
j_gene: TRBJ1-2
abundance: -
len: 13
CDR3nt: TGTGCCAGCAGTTCCAGAGCTAACTATGGCTACACCTTC
CDR3aa: CASSSRANYGYTF

d_gene: -
v_gene: TRBV5-1
j_gene: TRBJ1-1
abundance: few
len: 17
CDR3nt: TGCGCCAGCAGCTGGGGGACATCCGATATCTTGAACACTGAAGCTTTCTTT
CDR3aa: CASSWGTSDILNTEAFF

d_gene: TRBD2
v_gene: TRBV29-1
j_gene: TRBJ2-1
abundance: -
len: 18
CDR3nt: TGCAGCGTGGAGGACGCTAGCGGGAGGGCCGGATCCTACAATGAGCAGTTCTTC
CDR3aa: CSVEDASGRAGSYNEQFF

d_gene: -
v_gene: TRBV28
j_gene: TRBJ1-4
abundance: few
len: 14
CDR3nt: TGTGCCAGCAGTTCCCCCGGCGTGAATGAAAAACTGTTTTTT
CDR3aa: CASSSPGVNEKLFF

d_gene: -
v_gene: TRBV7-2
j_gene: TRBJ2-3
abundance: -
len: 13
CDR3nt: TGTGCCAGCAGCCCACATCCCACAGATACGCAGTATTTT
CDR3aa: CASSPHPTDTQYF

d_gene: -
v_gene: TRBV7-2
j_gene: TRBJ2-2
abundance: few
len: 15
CDR3nt: TGTGCCAGCAGCTTAGTGGCGGGGCCCACCGGGGAGCTGTTTTTT
CDR3aa: CASSLVAGPTGELFF

d_gene: -
v_gene: TRBV5-8
j_gene: TRBJ2-5
abundance: -
len: 16
CDR3nt: TGTGCCAGCAGGTCGCGGCGACAGGCGAATCAAGAGACCCAGTACTTC
CDR3aa: CASRSRRQANQETQYF

d_gene: -
v_gene: TRBV6-5
j_gene: TRBJ2-3
abundance: few
len: 13
CDR3nt: TGTGCCAGCAGTTACAGGGTCGCAGATACGCAGTATTTT
CDR3aa: CASSYRVADTQYF

d_gene: -
v_gene: TRBV4-2
j_gene: TRBJ2-3
abundance: few
len: 16
CDR3nt: TGTGCCAGCAGCCGCGCTCCGTGGGAGTACACAGATACGCAGTATTTT
CDR3aa: CASSRAPWEYTDTQYF

d_gene: -
v_gene: TRBV5-5
j_gene: TRBJ2-3
abundance: few
len: 13
CDR3nt: TGTGCCAGCAGCTCAGACATTACGGATACGCAGTATTTT
CDR3aa: CASSSDITDTQYF

d_gene: TRBD1
v_gene: TRBV20-1
j_gene: TRBJ2-7
abundance: -
len: 12
CDR3nt: TGCAGTGCTAGGGGACAGGTCTACGAGCAGTACTTC
CDR3aa: CSARGQVYEQYF

d_gene: TRBD2
v_gene: TRBV20-1
j_gene: TRBJ2-1
abundance: -
len: 14
CDR3nt: TGCAGTGCTAGAGATCTGCGGGGGGGTGATGAGCAGTTCTTC
CDR3aa: CSARDLRGGDEQFF

d_gene: -
v_gene: TRBV3-1
j_gene: TRBJ2-5
abundance: few
len: 15
CDR3nt: TGTGCCAGCAGCCCTGAAACGGACAGTCAAGAGACCCAGTACTTC
CDR3aa: CASSPETDSQETQYF

d_gene: -
v_gene: TRBV15
j_gene: TRBJ2-5
abundance: few
len: 13
CDR3nt: TGTGCCACCAGCAGAGCCCCTCAAGAGACCCAGTACTTC
CDR3aa: CATSRAPQETQYF

d_gene: -
v_gene: TRBV4-1
j_gene: TRBJ1-2
abundance: few
len: 15
CDR3nt: TGCGCCAGCACGACAGACCCCAGTGGAAGTTACGGCTACACCTTC
CDR3aa: CASTTDPSGSYGYTF

d_gene: TRBD1
v_gene: TRBV25-1
j_gene: TRBJ1-2
abundance: many
len: 13
CDR3nt: TGTGCCAGTACAGGGGGCGCTGGCTATGGCTACACCTTC
CDR3aa: CASTGGAGYGYTF

d_gene: -
v_gene: TRBV6-5
j_gene: TRBJ2-5
abundance: few
len: 17
CDR3nt: TGTGCCAGCAGTTACTCTGGAACAGGAGGAGGTTTGGAGACCCAGTACTTC
CDR3aa: CASSYSGTGGGLETQYF

d_gene: TRBD2
v_gene: TRBV7-9
j_gene: TRBJ2-7
abundance: few
len: 15
CDR3nt: TGTGCCAGCAGCTCGGGACTAGCGGGGGAAAACGAGCAGTACTTC
CDR3aa: CASSSGLAGENEQYF

d_gene: TRBD2
v_gene: TRBV29-1
j_gene: TRBJ2-1
abundance: many
len: 15
CDR3nt: TGCAGCGTTGAAGCTAGCGGGGCTGTCTACAATGAGCAGTTCTTC
CDR3aa: CSVEASGAVYNEQFF

d_gene: -
v_gene: TRBV29-1
j_gene: TRBJ2-1
abundance: many
len: 12
CDR3nt: TGCAGCGCTGGGCAGGCAGACAATGAGCAGTTCTTC
CDR3aa: CSAGQADNEQFF

d_gene: -
v_gene: TRBV4-1
j_gene: TRBJ2-1
abundance: few
len: 12
CDR3nt: TGCGCCAGCAGCCAAGTTCGGAATGAGCAGTTCTTC
CDR3aa: CASSQVRNEQFF

d_gene: -
v_gene: TRBV20-1
j_gene: TRBJ2-7
abundance: -
len: 12
CDR3nt: TGCAGTGCCCATCTTCGGTCCTACGAGCAGTACTTC
CDR3aa: CSAHLRSYEQYF

d_gene: -
v_gene: TRBV7-9
j_gene: TRBJ2-7
abundance: -
len: 13
CDR3nt: TGTGCCAGCAGCAACAGGGAGCTGTACGAGCAGTACTTC
CDR3aa: CASSNRELYEQYF

d_gene: -
v_gene: TRBV4-1
j_gene: TRBJ1-2
abundance: few
len: 13
CDR3nt: TGCGCCAGCAGCCAAGACGGAGGTTCTGGCTACACCTTC
CDR3aa: CASSQDGGSGYTF

d_gene: TRBD1
v_gene: TRBV13
j_gene: TRBJ2-5
abundance: -
len: 14
CDR3nt: TGTGCCAGCAGCTCCGGGACAGGTGCAGAGACCCAGTACTTC
CDR3aa: CASSSGTGAETQYF

d_gene: -
v_gene: TRBV5-1
j_gene: TRBJ1-1
abundance: -
len: 15
CDR3nt: TGCGCCAGCAGCTTGAACGTCAGGGAGGACACTGAAGCTTTCTTT
CDR3aa: CASSLNVREDTEAFF

d_gene: -
v_gene: TRBV10-3
j_gene: TRBJ2-7
abundance: many
len: 14
CDR3nt: TGTGCCATCAGTGAGTCCGGGGAAATGACCGAGCAGTACTTC
CDR3aa: CAISESGEMTEQYF

d_gene: -
v_gene: TRBV7-2
j_gene: TRBJ2-1
abundance: -
len: 17
CDR3nt: TGTGCCAGCAGTCCCGCAGGAGGGACACCACCCTACAATGAGCAGTTCTTC
CDR3aa: CASSPAGGTPPYNEQFF

d_gene: -
v_gene: TRBV10-1
j_gene: TRBJ2-2
abundance: few
len: 14
CDR3nt: TGCGCCAGCAGTGAGTCTCTTCTCACCGGGGAGCTGTTTTTT
CDR3aa: CASSESLLTGELFF

d_gene: -
v_gene: TRBV5-1
j_gene: TRBJ2-6
abundance: -
len: 16
CDR3nt: TGCGCCAGCAGCTTGGCCAGGGGTTGGGGGGCCAACGTCCTGACTTTC
CDR3aa: CASSLARGWGANVLTF

d_gene: TRBD1
v_gene: TRBV4-3
j_gene: TRBJ2-5
abundance: -
len: 15
CDR3nt: TGCGCCAGCAGCCCGCGGACAGGGGGCCAAGAGACCCAGTACTTC
CDR3aa: CASSPRTGGQETQYF

d_gene: -
v_gene: TRBV9
j_gene: TRBJ1-1
abundance: -
len: 14
CDR3nt: TGTGCCAGCAGCAATCCCGGACTCAACACTGAAGCTTTCTTT
CDR3aa: CASSNPGLNTEAFF

d_gene: -
v_gene: TRBV6-2/TRBV6-3
j_gene: TRBJ2-7
abundance: once
len: 17
CDR3nt: TGTGCCAGCAGTGACGGCCAGGGGGGGAGATCCGCCTACGAGCAGTACTTC
CDR3aa: CASSDGQGGRSAYEQYF

d_gene: TRBD2
v_gene: TRBV7-2
j_gene: TRBJ2-1
abundance: -
len: 15
CDR3nt: TGTGCCAGCAGCTTACCGGGGGGGCAGTTGGATGAGCAGTTCTTC
CDR3aa: CASSLPGGQLDEQFF

d_gene: TRBD2
v_gene: TRBV25-1
j_gene: TRBJ2-5
abundance: few
len: 17
CDR3nt: TGTGCCAGCAGTGTTACTAGCGGGAGGGGAGAGGGAGAGACCCAGTACTTC
CDR3aa: CASSVTSGRGEGETQYF

d_gene: -
v_gene: TRBV5-6
j_gene: TRBJ2-1
abundance: few
len: 16
CDR3nt: TGTGCCAGCAGCTTGCGACTACAACGACCGTTCGATGAGCAGTTCTTC
CDR3aa: CASSLRLQRPFDEQFF

d_gene: TRBD1
v_gene: TRBV11-2
j_gene: TRBJ2-5
abundance: -
len: 16
CDR3nt: TGTGCCAGCAGCACATGGGACAGGCCCAAGCAAGAGACCCAGTACTTC
CDR3aa: CASSTWDRPKQETQYF

d_gene: TRBD2
v_gene: TRBV29-1
j_gene: TRBJ2-2
abundance: -
len: 15
CDR3nt: TGCAGCGTGACACTAGCGGGGGGACTCACCGGGGAGCTGTTTTTT
CDR3aa: CSVTLAGGLTGELFF

d_gene: TRBD1
v_gene: TRBV4-1
j_gene: TRBJ1-1
abundance: few
len: 17
CDR3nt: TGCGCCAGCAGCCACTCGATCCGGGACAGCGGGAACACTGAAGCTTTCTTT
CDR3aa: CASSHSIRDSGNTEAFF

d_gene: -
v_gene: TRBV7-9
j_gene: TRBJ1-5
abundance: -
len: 12
CDR3nt: TGTGCCAGCAGCTGGAACAATCAGCCCCAGCATTTT
CDR3aa: CASSWNNQPQHF

d_gene: TRBD2
v_gene: TRBV5-1
j_gene: TRBJ2-2
abundance: few
len: 17
CDR3nt: TGCGCCAGCAGCCTATCCGGACTAGCTGTGGACACCGGGGAGCTGTTTTTT
CDR3aa: CASSLSGLAVDTGELFF

d_gene: -
v_gene: TRBV11-2
j_gene: TRBJ2-7
abundance: -
len: 12
CDR3nt: TGTGCCAGCGCGGATTACCAGTACGAGCAGTACTTC
CDR3aa: CASADYQYEQYF

d_gene: -
v_gene: TRBV20-1
j_gene: TRBJ1-2
abundance: few
len: 13
CDR3nt: TGCAGTGTAGACCAGCCACTGAACTATGGCTACACCTTC
CDR3aa: CSVDQPLNYGYTF

d_gene: TRBD2
v_gene: TRBV6-2/TRBV6-3
j_gene: TRBJ2-3
abundance: few
len: 16
CDR3nt: TGTGCCAGCAGTTATGGGGTGGCGGGAGAAACAGATACGCAGTATTTT
CDR3aa: CASSYGVAGETDTQYF

d_gene: -
v_gene: TRBV4-3
j_gene: TRBJ2-1
abundance: medium-sized
len: 15
CDR3nt: TGCGCCAGCAGCCAAGGGACAGCCTATTACAATGAGCAGTTCTTC
CDR3aa: CASSQGTAYYNEQFF

d_gene: -
v_gene: TRBV6-1
j_gene: TRBJ2-1
abundance: few
len: 14
CDR3nt: TGTGCCAGCAGCCCCCACGGACAAGTGGGTTGCCCGTTCTTC
CDR3aa: CASSPHGQVGCPFF

d_gene: TRBD1
v_gene: TRBV25-1
j_gene: TRBJ1-1
abundance: many
len: 14
CDR3nt: TGTGCCAGCAGTGATCCGGACAGGGGGGCTGAAGCTTTCTTT
CDR3aa: CASSDPDRGAEAFF

d_gene: -
v_gene: TRBV12-3/TRBV12-4
j_gene: TRBJ1-5
abundance: -
len: 14
CDR3nt: TGTGCCAGCAGTTTGGCCGGGACCAATCAGCCCCAGCATTTT
CDR3aa: CASSLAGTNQPQHF